The entry that follows covers one TCR beta chain sequence. What it binds is unknown. This record comes from a study of T cell responses to AZD1222 COVID-19 vaccine. Study-level findings and limits: Unmutated variant regions reportedly attract nearly half of all spike-specific TCRs. Females made up more of the donors, who were largely white British, and clonal diversity may have come out too low. Only a handful of AZD1222 recipients, several in all, had baseline seropositivity.

Profiled with immunoSEQ multiplex PCR; TCRdb holds only in-frame clones, not every one. The data contain 120,000 to 150,000 clones, about 87% of them singletons. The source of this sequence is an adult in good health. The source material was peripheral blood, sampled on day 0 of MenACWY control vaccination.

Here the CDR3 DNA reads TGTGCCAGTGAGCCCGGACGGACGTCCTATGGCTACACCTTC. Its protein is CASEPGRTSYGYTF. This sequence joins TRBV19 and TRBJ1-2; D remains unclear. Germline V gene lookup returns CDR1 LNHDA and CDR2 SQIVND (reference sequence). This CDR3 is built from 14 residues. The V end lost 8 bases, the J end lost 4 bases, and 17 bases lay between the germline ends.